These 5 T cell receptor beta chains were all obtained from the same sample, sequenced in a study of technical replicates of blood from several donors. TCRdb keeps only in-frame clones here, not all; method: immunoSEQ multiplex PCR. The table shows over 60,000 clones, with 93% occurring only once. Source material: T cells isolated from PBMCs. Receptors originate from a human donor in good health.

The CDR3 DNA reads TGTGCCAGCAGCTGGACAGGAACGGACTATGGCTACACCTTC. Its translation is CASSWTGTDYGYTF. The chain combines TRBV5-6 with TRBJ1-2; TRBD1 agrees at 7 bases. The V and J ends lost 3 bases and 3 bases, in that order; junction bases with no gene match: 5. The CDR3 runs 14 residues. The germline V gene encodes CDR1 SGHDT and CDR2 YYEEEE.

The CDR3 loop reads CASSFRGNYEQYF. The CDR3 DNA reads TGTGCCAGCAGTTTCCGGGGAAACTACGAGCAGTACTTC. The V gene is TRBV27, the J gene TRBJ2-7; maybe TRBD2 (5 bases). The CDR3 has 13 amino acids. CDR1 is MNHEY and CDR2 is SMNVEV in the germline V gene (reference sequence). The V gene lost 3 bases and the J gene lost 3 bases, with 9 bases spanning the gap.

The chain couples TRBV6-5 to TRBJ2-5; 14 bases fit TRBD2. The ends lost 10 bases at V and 5 bases at J; junction bases unmatched: 6. From germline, CDR1 is MNHEY and CDR2 SVGAGI. The CDR3 has 14 residues. CDR3 protein: CATRTSGRRETQYF. CDR3 DNA: TGTGCCACCAGGACTAGCGGGAGGCGGGAGACCCAGTACTTC.

The chain recombines TRBV28 with TRBJ2-7, with D perhaps TRBD1 (6 bases). With 3 bases removed from V and 3 bases from J, the gap between germline ends came to 12 bases. CDR1 and CDR2 (germline): MDHEN, SYDVKM. This CDR3 region has 14 residues. As DNA, the CDR3 is TGTGCCAGCAGTTTGGCCGGGACAAGCTACGAGCAGTACTTC. Its translation is CASSLAGTSYEQYF. The whole variable domain, filled in from reference TRBV28 and TRBJ2-7, reads DVKVTQSSRYLVKRTGEKVFLECVQDMDHENMFWYRQDPGLGLRLIYFSYDVKMKEKGDIPEGYSVSREKKERFSLILESASTNQTSMYLCASSLAGTSYEQYFGPGTRLTVT.

The chain combines TRBV9 with TRBJ1-6, with D hard to call. The germline V gene has CDR1 SGDLS and CDR2 YYNGEE. This CDR3 is 15 amino acids long. Trimming took 0 bases from V and 3 from J, leaving 7 bases between them. In DNA form, the CDR3 reads TGTGCCAGCAGCGTAGTAGGAGGCTATAATTCACCCCTCCACTTT. It translates to CASSVVGGYNSPLHF.